These T cell receptor beta chains were read from a single sample in a study of OX40 agonist ivuxolimab in advanced cancers. TCRdb keeps only in-frame clones here, not all; method: immunoSEQ multiplex PCR. The repertoire consists of around 80,000 clones, with around 90% occurring once and the leading ten covering about 2.6%. Sequenced material: CD4+ or CD8+ T cells sorted from blood, taken in a trial of the OX40 agonist ivuxolimab. The receptor source for this set is an adult with an advanced solid tumor such as melanoma, head and neck, liver or kidney cancer. The CDR3 runs from the conserved cysteine through the conserved F or W. The order of the fields is clone size, D gene, V gene, J gene, CDR3 protein, CDR3 DNA. A D gene is named only where the DNA matches it firmly. Rows give clone size only sometimes, using once, few, many, or a class for an expanded clone.

>NA|NA|TRBV18|TRBJ2-5
CASSPWTTQETQYF
TGTGCCAGCTCACCATGGACTACCCAAGAGACCCAGTACTTC
>NA|TRBD1|TRBV9|TRBJ2-3
CASSRGTGGPTDTQYF
TGTGCCAGCAGCAGAGGGACAGGGGGCCCCACAGATACGCAGTATTTT
>NA|NA|TRBV18|TRBJ1-1
CASSEATEAFF
TGTGCCAGCTCGGAAGCCACTGAAGCTTTCTTT
>NA|NA|TRBV6-1|TRBJ1-5
CASSGEVDQPQHF
TGTGCCAGCAGCGGGGAGGTGGATCAGCCCCAGCATTTT
>NA|NA|TRBV7-2|TRBJ1-5
CASSLVGTVDNQPQHF
TGTGCCAGCAGCTTAGTTGGGACCGTAGACAATCAGCCCCAGCATTTT
>NA|TRBD1|TRBV19|TRBJ1-3
CASSSGTGAGNTIYF
TGTGCCAGTAGCTCAGGGACAGGGGCTGGAAACACCATATATTTT
>few|TRBD1|TRBV19|TRBJ1-5
CASMRTGYNQPQHF
TGTGCCAGTATGCGGACAGGGTACAATCAGCCCCAGCATTTT
>NA|TRBD1|TRBV7-2|TRBJ2-2
CASSSRQGQTGELFF
TGTGCCAGCAGTTCTAGACAGGGTCAAACCGGGGAGCTGTTTTTT
>NA|NA|TRBV5-8|TRBJ1-5
CASSLNGGNQPQHF
TGTGCCAGCAGCTTGAACGGTGGAAACCAGCCCCAGCATTTT
>NA|TRBD2|TRBV19|TRBJ2-3
CASSNHAGGSTDTQYF
TGTGCCAGTAGTAACCATGCGGGGGGAAGCACAGATACGCAGTATTTT
>NA|NA|TRBV21-1|TRBJ2-7
CASSKVTGSYEQYF
TGTGCCAGCAGCAAAGTGACGGGTTCCTACGAGCAGTACTTC
>NA|NA|TRBV7-2|TRBJ1-3
CASSTQRDQGNTIYF
TGTGCCAGCAGCACACAGCGGGACCAAGGAAACACCATATATTTT
>NA|NA|TRBV19|TRBJ1-4
CASSTKTATNEKLFF
TGTGCCAGTAGTACCAAGACAGCAACTAATGAAAAACTGTTTTTT
>NA|NA|TRBV30|TRBJ1-5
CAWSGQGGFGNQPQHF
TGTGCCTGGAGTGGGCAGGGAGGTTTCGGGAATCAGCCCCAGCATTTT
>NA|NA|TRBV19|TRBJ2-2
CASSIGPPGRIGELFF
TGTGCCAGTAGTATCGGCCCCCCAGGGAGGATCGGGGAGCTGTTTTTT
>NA|NA|TRBV7-9|TRBJ1-2
CVSSLFGVNYGYTF
TGTGTCAGCAGCTTATTCGGGGTAAACTATGGCTACACCTTC
>NA|NA|TRBV27|TRBJ2-7
CASSLSGGSYEQYF
TGTGCCAGCAGTTTAAGTGGCGGGTCCTACGAGCAGTACTTC
>NA|NA|TRBV11-2|TRBJ2-1
CASSPGHTGKNEQFF
TGTGCCAGCAGCCCAGGGCATACAGGGAAGAATGAGCAGTTCTTC
>NA|NA|TRBV7-2|TRBJ1-2
CASSLELRGYTF
TGTGCCAGCAGCTTAGAACTCCGTGGCTACACCTTC
>NA|TRBD2|TRBV7-6|TRBJ2-3
CASSLGGGLTDTQYF
TGTGCCAGCAGCTTAGGGGGGGGACTCACAGATACGCAGTATTTT
>NA|NA|TRBV4-3|TRBJ2-2
CASSQDPGLTGSGELFF
TGCGCCAGCAGCCAAGACCCAGGACTAACGGGCTCCGGGGAGCTGTTTTTT
>NA|NA|TRBV5-5|TRBJ2-3
CASSLDGDSPRTDTQYF
TGTGCCAGCAGCTTGGACGGGGACTCCCCGAGGACAGATACGCAGTATTTT
>NA|NA|TRBV5-1|TRBJ1-1
CASSLAARTVYTEAFF
TGCGCCAGCAGCTTGGCCGCTAGGACAGTTTACACTGAAGCTTTCTTT
>NA|NA|TRBV18|TRBJ1-2
CASSPNRDGAQDTF
TGTGCCAGCTCACCCAATCGTGACGGAGCCCAAGACACCTTC
>NA|TRBD1|TRBV5-1|TRBJ2-5
CASSLAGQGGETQYF
TGCGCCAGCAGCTTGGCCGGACAGGGTGGGGAGACCCAGTACTTC
>once|NA|TRBV6-6|TRBJ2-3
CASSYQGSRTDTQYF
TGTGCCAGCAGTTATCAGGGGTCCCGCACAGATACGCAGTATTTT
>NA|NA|TRBV18|TRBJ2-5
CASSPKKGHSQETQYF
TGTGCCAGCTCACCAAAAAAAGGACATTCTCAAGAGACCCAGTACTTC
>NA|NA|TRBV6-5|TRBJ1-1
CASSYSWGGETEAFF
TGTGCCAGCAGTTACTCGTGGGGGGGAGAGACTGAAGCTTTCTTT
>NA|NA|TRBV6-6|TRBJ1-1
CASSLDGPRTEAFF
TGTGCCAGCAGTTTAGACGGGCCTCGCACTGAAGCTTTCTTT
>once|TRBD1|TRBV29-1|TRBJ2-2
CSVGTGGFSGELFF
TGCAGCGTGGGGACAGGGGGATTTTCCGGGGAGCTGTTTTTT
>NA|NA|TRBV30|TRBJ1-5
CAWSDRLGSNQPQHF
TGTGCCTGGAGTGACAGGCTTGGGAGCAATCAGCCCCAGCATTTT
>NA|TRBD2|TRBV20-1|TRBJ2-1
CSAPGGGEQFF
TGCAGTGCTCCGGGGGGTGGTGAGCAGTTCTTC
>NA|NA|TRBV4-1|TRBJ2-5
CASSQAIAGAKETQYF
TGCGCCAGCAGCCAAGCGATCGCGGGGGCTAAAGAGACCCAGTACTTC
>NA|NA|TRBV7-2|TRBJ2-5
CASSRTGLQETQYF
TGTGCCAGCAGCCGAACAGGGCTCCAAGAGACCCAGTACTTC
>NA|TRBD1|TRBV7-9|TRBJ2-5
CASSRDRGQVETQYF
TGTGCCAGCAGCCGAGACAGGGGGCAGGTAGAGACCCAGTACTTC
>NA|TRBD1|TRBV5-1|TRBJ1-2
CASSLGGTANYGYTF
TGCGCCAGCAGCTTGGGGGGGACAGCTAACTATGGCTACACCTTC
>NA|NA|TRBV7-9|TRBJ1-2
CASSLVGVPGYTF
TGTGCCAGCAGCTTAGTCGGGGTGCCAGGCTACACCTTC
>NA|NA|TRBV30|TRBJ1-6
CAWKGGYRTLSYNSPLHF
TGTGCCTGGAAGGGGGGCTACAGAACACTCTCCTATAATTCACCCCTCCACTTT
>NA|TRBD2|TRBV10-3|TRBJ2-1
CAISESKGTSGGYNEQFF
TGTGCCATCAGTGAGTCGAAGGGGACTAGCGGGGGATACAATGAGCAGTTCTTC
>NA|TRBD1|TRBV7-2|TRBJ1-1
CASSLAGTGYTEAFF
TGTGCCAGCAGCTTGGCAGGGACAGGGTACACTGAAGCTTTCTTT
>NA|NA|TRBV19|TRBJ2-5
CASSIGGLFQETQYF
TGTGCCAGTAGTATAGGGGGGCTCTTCCAAGAGACCCAGTACTTC
>NA|NA|TRBV7-9|TRBJ2-5
CASSLAVAGQQETQYF
TGTGCCAGCAGCTTAGCGGTGGCGGGGCAACAAGAGACCCAGTACTTC
>NA|NA|TRBV27|TRBJ1-5
CASRSLGVGNQPQHF
TGTGCCAGCAGAAGTTTGGGGGTAGGGAATCAGCCCCAGCATTTT
>NA|NA|TRBV2|TRBJ1-5
CASLGGLGQPQHF
TGTGCCAGCTTAGGGGGGCTTGGTCAGCCCCAGCATTTT
>NA|NA|TRBV18|TRBJ1-1
CASSPPGGNTEAFF
TGTGCCAGCTCACCACCAGGGGGGAACACTGAAGCTTTCTTT
>NA|TRBD1|TRBV9|TRBJ2-3
CASSVAGTGSTDTQYF
TGTGCCAGCAGCGTTGCCGGGACAGGGAGCACAGATACGCAGTATTTT
>NA|TRBD1|TRBV5-4|TRBJ2-6
CASRKSTGFSGANVLTF
TGTGCCAGCAGAAAATCGACAGGGTTCTCTGGGGCCAACGTCCTGACTTTC
>NA|NA|TRBV5-1|TRBJ2-3
CASSLSDGGTDTQYF
TGCGCCAGCAGCTTGAGTGATGGCGGCACAGATACGCAGTATTTT
>NA|TRBD1|TRBV6-5|TRBJ1-4
CASSRLTGDNEKLFF
TGTGCCAGCAGCCGACTGACAGGGGACAATGAAAAACTGTTTTTT
>NA|NA|TRBV6-1|TRBJ1-3
CASSAQVSSGNTIYF
TGTGCCAGCAGTGCCCAGGTTAGCTCTGGAAACACCATATATTTT
>NA|TRBD1|TRBV19|TRBJ1-6
CASSIGGQGAVSPLHF
TGTGCCAGTAGTATTGGGGGACAGGGGGCTGTCTCACCCCTCCACTTT
>NA|TRBD1|TRBV6-1|TRBJ1-4
CASGQGAIEKLFF
TGTGCCAGCGGACAGGGGGCTATTGAAAAACTGTTTTTT
>once|NA|TRBV5-1|TRBJ1-1
CASSLAAGLNTEAFF
TGCGCCAGCAGCTTGGCCGCGGGATTGAACACTGAAGCTTTCTTT
>few|TRBD2|TRBV29-1|TRBJ2-1
CSVEYSGGLAGYGVQFF
TGCAGCGTTGAATATAGTGGGGGTCTAGCGGGGTATGGGGTGCAGTTCTTC
>NA|TRBD2|TRBV2|TRBJ2-2
CASSESLAGGRTSSGELFF
TGTGCCAGCAGTGAAAGCCTAGCGGGGGGCCGTACGTCGTCCGGGGAGCTGTTTTTT
>NA|NA|TRBV13|TRBJ1-2
CASSPRQVSSRGYTF
TGTGCCAGCAGCCCCCGACAGGTTTCGTCTCGTGGCTACACCTTC
>NA|TRBD2|TRBV11-2|TRBJ2-3
CASSLGLAGGLTDTQYF
TGTGCCAGCAGCTTAGGGCTAGCGGGGGGACTCACAGATACGCAGTATTTT
>NA|TRBD1|TRBV7-2|TRBJ1-6
CASSASGQGVSPPHF
TGTGCCAGCAGCGCCTCGGGACAGGGGGTTTCACCCCCCCACTTT
>once|TRBD1|TRBV18|TRBJ1-4
CASSLLGTASNEKLFF
TGTGCCAGCTCACTCCTCGGGACAGCCTCTAATGAAAAACTGTTTTTT
>once|NA|TRBV7-7|TRBJ1-3
CASSLNLGLGNTIYF
TGTGCCAGCAGCTTAAATCTGGGCTTGGGAAACACCATATATTTT